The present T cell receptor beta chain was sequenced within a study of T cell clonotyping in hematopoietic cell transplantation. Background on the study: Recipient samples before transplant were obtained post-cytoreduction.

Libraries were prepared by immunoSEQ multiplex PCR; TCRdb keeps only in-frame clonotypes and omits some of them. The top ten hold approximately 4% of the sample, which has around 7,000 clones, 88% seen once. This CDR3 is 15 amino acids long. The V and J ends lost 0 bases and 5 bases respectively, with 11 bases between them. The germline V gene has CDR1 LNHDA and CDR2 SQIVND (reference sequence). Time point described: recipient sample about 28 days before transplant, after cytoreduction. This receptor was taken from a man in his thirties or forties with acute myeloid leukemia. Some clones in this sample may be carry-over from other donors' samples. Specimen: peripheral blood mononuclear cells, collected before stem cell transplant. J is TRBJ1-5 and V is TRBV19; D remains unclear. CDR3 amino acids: CASSIDLVGYQPQHF. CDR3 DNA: TGTGCCAGTAGTATAGATCTGGTCGGCTATCAGCCCCAGCATTTT. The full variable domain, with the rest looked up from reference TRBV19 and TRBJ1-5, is DGGITQSPKYLFRKEGQNVTLSCEQNLNHDAMYWYRQDPGQGLRLIYYSQIVNDFQKGDIAEGYSVSREKKESFPLTVTSAQKNPTAFYLCASSIDLVGYQPQHFGDGTRLSIL.